This TCR beta chain comes out of a study of patients and donors after allogeneic stem cell transplantation. TCRdb reprocessed the RT-PCR reads with MiXCR, giving one entry per CDR3 protein. The sample lists 84,000 or so distinct CDR3 sequences; 45% to 50% were seen once. J was trimmed by 8 bases and V by 7 bases; bases with no gene match: 10. Germline CDR1 reads MNHEY; CDR2 reads SVGEGT. The CDR3 runs 16 residues. This clonotype was seen a handful of times. What was sequenced was blood, either unsorted or a sorted T cell fraction (not recorded which). This TCR came from a human donor who was either an allogeneic HSCT recipient or a stem cell or donor lymphocyte infusion donor (not recorded which). It is not recorded whose cells these are; they may come from a transplant donor. This rearrangement joins TRBV6-2 or TRBV6-3 to TRBJ2-1, with 14 bases lining up with TRBD2. The DNA for the CDR3 is TGTGCCAGCACCCTCCGACTAGCGGGAGGGCCGGATGAGCAGTTCTTC. Translated, it gives CASTLRLAGGPDEQFF.